This T cell receptor beta chain was sequenced in a study of blood T cell repertoires in COVID-19. Study-level background: From the United States, Italy and Spain came samples of acute and convalescent COVID-19.

In the authors' methods: The assay estimated nucleated cells by amplifying reference gene primers. Clones were sequenced by immunoSEQ multiplex PCR, and TCRdb holds only the in-frame ones, with some missing. For V, J and clone size, that table is used; D and trimming come from the DNA. The sample lists 35,000 to 45,000 clones, 80% to 90% seen once, with about 5.5% in the top ten. This clone ranks as medium-sized (0.01 to 0.1%). Trimming took 0 bases from V and 0 from J; bases not matched to a gene: 6. CDR1 LGHDT and CDR2 YNNKEL come from the germline V gene (reference sequence). The CDR3 runs 17 residues.

The rearrangement uses TRBV3-1 (or the pseudogene TRBV3-2) and TRBJ1-2; 8 bases are shared with TRBD1. This receptor was identified in a man aged 35 to 55 with active COVID-19. Sequencing used peripheral blood. The CDR3 here is CASSQEGQVTSNYGYTF. As DNA, the CDR3 is TGTGCCAGCAGCCAAGAGGGACAGGTGACATCTAACTATGGCTACACCTTC.